The 32 T cell receptor beta chains below all came from one sample that was sequenced in a study of blood T cell repertoires in COVID-19. The data were produced by immunoSEQ multiplex PCR, yet TCRdb's version contains in-frame clones alone and is incomplete. The sample contains roughly 250,000 clones, around 80% of which appear only once. Sequenced: peripheral blood. These receptors were collected from a woman in her forties with active or convalescent COVID-19.

The chain carries TRBV3-1 (or the pseudogene TRBV3-2) and TRBJ1-2; 7 nucleotides align to TRBD1. From germline, CDR1 is LGHDT and CDR2 YNNKEL (reference sequence). The length of the CDR3 is 13 residues. Trimming at V came to 1 base and at J to 8 bases, leaving 4 bases not matched to a gene. DNA of the CDR3: TGTGCCAGCAGCCAAGTTGGAGGGGGCGGCTACACCTTC. It encodes CASSQVGGGGYTF.

This clone was recorded a few times. The V gene is TRBV6-1, the J gene TRBJ2-7, with TRBD2 matching 8 bases. CDR1 MNHNS and CDR2 SASEGT come from the germline V gene. With V trimmed by 3 bases and J by 5 bases, 9 bases remained unmatched. The CDR3 loop spans 15 amino acids. CDR3: CASSEQSGGGDEQYV. For the CDR3, the DNA is TGTGCCAGCAGTGAGCAAAGCGGGGGAGGCGACGAGCAGTACGTC.

The V gene is TRBV4-2, the J gene TRBJ1-3, with a possible D match to TRBD1 (5 bases). The CDR3 is 15 residues long. Looked up from germline, CDR1 is LGHNA and CDR2 is YNFKEQ. The ends were cut back, 0 bases at V and 4 bases at J, with 10 bases in the middle. The CDR3 coding sequence is TGTGCCAGCAGCCAAGAAGGAGGGGTAGGAAACACCATATATTTT. Amino acid sequence: CASSQEGGVGNTIYF.

Regarding this clone: Additional DNA sequences in this sample encode the identical CDR3. This sequence joins TRBV5-1 and TRBJ1-1; D might be TRBD1 (6 bases). The CDR3 runs 13 residues. Trimming shortened V by 3 bases and J by 1 base, and 7 bases separated the two germline ends. Germline CDR1 is SGHRS and CDR2 is YFSETQ. In nucleotides, the CDR3 is TGCGCCAGCAGCTCACAGGGGAACACTGAAGCTTTCTTT. This translates into CASSSQGNTEAFF.

This chain joins TRBV6-2 or TRBV6-3 and TRBJ1-1; D gene uncertain. V gave up 5 bases and J gave up 5 bases, with 9 bases separating them. Germline V lookup: CDR1 MNHEY, CDR2 SVGEGT. The CDR3 length is 12 residues. The CDR3 protein is CASSDTRTEAFF. DNA for the CDR3: TGTGCCAGCAGTGATACTAGGACTGAAGCTTTCTTT.

The V gene is TRBV29-1, the J gene TRBJ1-2, with 9 bases lining up with TRBD1. The CDR3 has 14 amino acids. Germline V gives CDR1 SQVTM, CDR2 ANQGSEA. The V and J ends lost 3 bases and 4 bases, in that order; junction bases with no gene match: 6. The CDR3 DNA reads TGCAGCGTTGAGGGGGACAGGGCCGGCTATGGCTACACCTTC. Translated, it gives CSVEGDRAGYGYTF.

The chain couples TRBV6-5 to TRBJ2-5; 8 bases match TRBD2. The J segment lost 5 bases and the V segment lost 7 bases, leaving 6 bases of the junction unmatched. The CDR3 loop spans 13 amino acids. The germline gives CDR1 MNHEY, CDR2 SVGAGI. The CDR3: CASTQAGAETQYF. CDR3 sequence (DNA): TGTGCCAGCACCCAAGCGGGGGCTGAGACCCAGTACTTC.

The chain links TRBV19 to TRBJ2-7; D remains unclear. The CDR3 contains 14 residues. Trimming removed 1 base from V and 4 bases from J, with 11 bases in between. CDR1 and CDR2 (germline): LNHDA, SQIVND (reference sequence). This CDR3 reads CASSIGNSLYEQYF. The CDR3, as DNA: TGTGCCAGTAGTATAGGAAACAGCCTATACGAGCAGTACTTC.

The V call is TRBV27, the J call TRBJ2-3, with D uncertain. V gave up 7 bases and J gave up 1 base, with 9 bases separating them. The CDR3 extends over 13 amino acids. Germline values: CDR1 MNHEY, CDR2 SMNVEV (reference sequence). This CDR3 is CASTLRGTDTQYF. For the CDR3, the DNA is TGTGCCAGCACCCTCCGGGGCACAGATACGCAGTATTTT.

This chain uses TRBV5-1 with TRBJ2-5, with 7 bases matching TRBD1. CDR1 and CDR2 from the germline V gene are SGHRS and YFSETQ. This CDR3 region has 14 residues. Trimming at V came to 4 bases and at J to 2 bases, leaving 5 bases not matched to a gene. CDR3 sequence reads: CASSRGQLQETQYF. CDR3 nucleotides: TGCGCCAGCAGCAGGGGACAGCTTCAAGAGACCCAGTACTTC.

This clone occurred once. CDR3 DNA: TGCGCCAGCAGCAGGACTAGCGGGGGTAACACCGGGGAGCTGTTTTTT. It yields the protein CASSRTSGGNTGELFF. The chain joins TRBV5-1 to TRBJ2-2; 13 positions match TRBD2. J lost 2 bases, V lost 4 bases, and 2 bases had no gene match. Germline CDR1 is SGHRS and CDR2 is YFSETQ. The CDR3 is 16 amino acids. The whole variable domain, filled in from reference TRBV5-1 and TRBJ2-2, reads KAGVTQTPRYLIKTRGQQVTLSCSPISGHRSVSWYQQTPGQGLQFLFEYFSETQRNKGNFPGRFSGRQFSNSRSEMNVSTLELGDSALYLCASSRTSGGNTGELFFGEGSRLTVL.

V usage is TRBV27 and J usage is TRBJ2-7; 7 bases match TRBD2. Germline CDR1 and CDR2: MNHEY and SMNVEV (reference sequence). This CDR3 has 12 residues. Trimming at V came to 3 bases and at J to 4 bases, leaving 0 bases not matched to a gene. The CDR3: CASSLGGYEQYV. CDR3 DNA sequence: TGTGCCAGCAGTTTGGGGGGGTACGAGCAGTACGTC.

On this clone itself: Other DNA sequences in the sample encode the same CDR3. This chain uses TRBV5-1 with TRBJ2-2; 7 bases line up with TRBD1. The CDR3 loop spans 15 amino acids. The V segment lost 4 bases and the J segment 1 base; nucleotides outside the gene matches: 4. Germline CDR1 is SGHRS and CDR2 is YFSETQ. The chain's CDR3 is CASSPRTGNTGELFF. CDR3 sequence (DNA): TGCGCCAGCAGCCCTAGGACAGGGAACACCGGGGAGCTGTTTTTT.

The V and J genes are TRBV30 and TRBJ2-1; 8 positions agree with TRBD2. Germline V gives CDR1 GTSNPN, CDR2 SVGIG (reference sequence). V shed 3 bases, J shed 9 bases, and the junction held 7 bases outside the gene matches. The CDR3 is 13 amino acids. The CDR3 region is CAWRLAGLGEQFF. The CDR3 DNA reads as TGTGCCTGGAGGTTAGCGGGGTTGGGTGAGCAGTTCTTC.

V usage is TRBV7-8 and J usage is TRBJ1-5; no clear D gene. The V end lost 2 bases, the J end lost 4 bases, and 6 bases lay between the germline ends. The CDR3 contains 13 residues. Germline CDR1 and CDR2: SGHVS and FQNEAQ. In DNA form, the CDR3 reads TGTGCCAGCAGCTTATACATTAATCAGCCCCAGCATTTT. Translated, it gives CASSLYINQPQHF.

This rearrangement joins TRBV5-1 to TRBJ1-2; 7 positions agree with TRBD1. The length of the CDR3 is 15 residues. Trimming at V came to 0 bases and at J to 6 bases, leaving 8 bases not matched to a gene. CDR1 and CDR2 from the germline V gene are SGHRS and YFSETQ. The CDR3 region is CASSLAQGDWDGYTF. In DNA form, the CDR3 reads TGCGCCAGCAGCTTGGCCCAGGGGGATTGGGATGGCTACACCTTC.

The chain recombines TRBV4-2 with TRBJ2-1; D not certain. This CDR3 region has 17 residues. The V end lost 1 base, the J end lost 0 bases, and 13 bases lay between the germline ends. Germline V gene data show CDR1 as LGHNA and CDR2 as YNFKEQ. The CDR3 DNA sequence: TGTGCCAGCAGCCAAGTGGTATCTTATAGCTCCTACAATGAGCAGTTCTTC. Its translation is CASSQVVSYSSYNEQFF.

This sequence joins TRBV19 and TRBJ2-2, with TRBD2 matching 10 bases. The CDR3 has 19 residues. Germline CDR1 LNHDA, CDR2 SQIVND (reference sequence). Germline trimming cut 0 bases from V and 4 bases from J; bases unmatched to any gene: 11. CDR3 DNA: TGTGCCAGTAGTATAGATCTACTTAGCGGGGGGACCTTCACCGGGGAGCTGTTTTTT. Translating gives CASSIDLLSGGTFTGELFF.

The chain employs TRBV28 and TRBJ1-1; D may be TRBD1 (5 bases). The CDR3 runs to 14 residues. Deletions cut 7 bases from V and 1 base from J, with 13 bases between. Germline assignment: CDR1 MDHEN and CDR2 SYDVKM. In DNA, the CDR3 is TGTGCCAGCATCCCTAGGGGAAGGAACACTGAAGCTTTCTTT. It encodes CASIPRGRNTEAFF.

The V call is TRBV19, the J call TRBJ1-1; weak D call: TRBD1 (6 bases). From germline, CDR1 is LNHDA and CDR2 SQIVND (reference sequence). Trimming pared 3 bases from V and 3 bases from J, leaving 11 bases between. CDR3 size: 14 residues. This CDR3 reads CASSIRAGDTEAFF. Here the CDR3 DNA reads TGTGCCAGTAGTATTAGGGCAGGGGACACTGAAGCTTTCTTT.

The chain is built from TRBV5-1 and TRBJ1-5; no clear D. Trimming took off 2 bases at V and 4 bases at J, with 13 bases between the two ends. There are 15 residues in the CDR3. Germline loops: CDR1 SGHRS, CDR2 YFSETQ. The CDR3 spells CASSFTSDKNQPQHF. DNA for the CDR3: TGCGCCAGCAGCTTTACCTCCGACAAAAATCAGCCCCAGCATTTT.

This clone was picked up one time. This chain connects TRBV19 to TRBJ1-2; D is unresolved. The length of the CDR3 is 13 residues. V gave up 6 bases and J gave up 4 bases, with 12 bases separating them. Germline V CDR1 and CDR2: LNHDA, SQIVND (reference sequence). The CDR3 region has the DNA TGTGCCAGTAGAGACCTAGTCGGCTATGGCTACACCTTC. It yields the protein CASRDLVGYGYTF.

This CDR3 is CASSQPLLAGGRYNEQFF. Here the CDR3 DNA reads TGCGCCAGCAGCCAACCTCTACTAGCGGGGGGCCGCTACAATGAGCAGTTCTTC. This chain uses TRBV4-1 with TRBJ2-1; 12 nucleotides match TRBD2. The CDR3 covers 18 residues. Germline V lookup: CDR1 MGHRA, CDR2 YSYEKL. The trim removed 2 bases at V and 3 bases at J, leaving 8 bases unmatched.

The chain combines TRBV7-5 with TRBJ2-2; TRBD1 is the table's D call and was not checked against the DNA. TRBV7-5 is termed a pseudogene. The CDR3 length is 15 residues. The CDR3: CVRTINRGVTGELFF. The DNA of the CDR3 is TGTGTCAGAACGATAAACAGGGGCGTCACCGGGGAGCTGTTTTTT.

The V gene is TRBV5-6, the J gene TRBJ2-3; D possibly corresponds to TRBD1 (7 bases). This CDR3 has 15 amino acids. Trimming took 1 base from V and 2 from J, leaving 11 bases between them. CDR1 is SGHDT, CDR2 YYEEEE, per germline. The CDR3 DNA reads as TGTGCCAGCAGCTTGCCAGGGGGGCTCACAGATACGCAGTATTTT. Its translation is CASSLPGGLTDTQYF.

This clone was counted many times. V gene TRBV12-3 or TRBV12-4 combines with J gene TRBJ1-6; no reliable D call. The length of the CDR3 is 12 residues. V was shortened by 1 base and J by 10 bases, with 5 bases between the two germline ends. CDR3 residues: CASSLDSSPLHF. In DNA, the CDR3 is TGTGCCAGCAGTTTAGACAGCTCACCCCTCCACTTT.

This clone was observed a handful of times. The chain couples TRBV6-5 to TRBJ2-7, with TRBD2 matching 10 bases. Germline values: CDR1 MNHEY, CDR2 SVGAGI. The CDR3 is made up of 15 amino acids. V lost 7 bases, J lost 7 bases, and 13 bases stayed unmatched. CDR3 region: CASKPIAGGIREQYF. The CDR3 DNA sequence: TGTGCCAGCAAACCGATAGCGGGGGGTATCCGTGAGCAGTACTTC.

V is TRBV23-1 and J is TRBJ2-7; D possibly corresponds to TRBD2 (5 bases). TRBV23-1 is placed among ORFs of uncertain function. Trimming stripped 8 bases from V and 6 bases from J, with 23 bases between. The CDR3 spans 15 residues. The DNA of the CDR3 is TGCGCCAGCTTCTCAAGCAGGACTCTTATTGGCGAGCAGTACGTC. Translating it yields CASFSSRTLIGEQYV.

The sample holds a few counts of this clone. The chain uses TRBV5-5 and TRBJ1-1; TRBD1 matches at 9 bases. CDR3 length: 15 residues. The V gene end was trimmed by 4 bases and the J gene end by 7 bases; junction bases not matched to a gene: 11. Germline CDR1 reads SGHKS; CDR2 reads YYEKEE (reference sequence). The CDR3 spells CASSQIRDRDGEAFF. In nucleotides, the CDR3 is TGTGCCAGCAGCCAAATAAGGGACAGGGACGGTGAAGCTTTCTTT.

This clone was counted a single time. This rearrangement joins TRBV3-1 (or the pseudogene TRBV3-2) to TRBJ2-7, with D unresolved. CDR1 and CDR2 (germline): LGHDT, YNNKEL (reference sequence). V dropped 0 bases and J dropped 3 bases, with 6 bases sitting between them. There are 13 residues in the CDR3. The CDR3: CASSQDSGYEQYF. The CDR3 bases are TGTGCCAGCAGCCAAGATTCGGGCTACGAGCAGTACTTC.

The rearrangement uses TRBV28 and TRBJ1-2; the match to TRBD1 covers 9 bases. Germline V gene data show CDR1 as MDHEN and CDR2 as SYDVKM. The CDR3 consists of 14 residues. V dropped 11 bases and J dropped 7; count of bases not matched to a gene: 14. CDR3 protein: CALLTDRGLGGYTF. CDR3 DNA: TGTGCCTTACTCACGGACAGGGGCCTTGGTGGCTACACCTTC.

The rearrangement links TRBV7-2 to TRBJ1-2, with 8 positions matching TRBD1. CDR1 SGHTA and CDR2 FQGNSA come from the germline V gene. J lost 8 bases, V lost 1 base, and 6 bases had no gene match. The CDR3 runs to 14 residues. CDR3 sequence: CASSLGTGLLGYTF. CDR3 nucleotide sequence: TGTGCCAGCAGCTTAGGGACAGGGCTGTTAGGCTACACCTTC.